What follows is one TCR beta chain and its context. The antigen remains undetermined. The CDR3 is made up of 15 amino acids. Germline loops: CDR1 SEHNR, CDR2 FQNEAQ (reference sequence). This sample was included in a study of CXCR3-negative and CXCR3-positive naive CD8 T cells. On the study more broadly: A total of around 140 million TRB reads was generated, with about 1.5 +/- 0.3 million per library. Findings and limits, study-wide: Partly lower CXCR3 expression followed cryopreservation, and most assays relied on fresh PBMCs. Hydrophobicity was higher for TRB CDR3s found in CXCR3-positive naive cells than in CXCR3-negative naive cells.

A CD45RO-CCR7+CD27+CD95- profile was what naive CD8+ T cells displayed. Libraries of TRB cDNA were made by 5' RACE and carried UMIs. Using the 5' RACE reads, TCRdb records one entry per CDR3 protein without DNA. In total, the table holds about 86,000 distinct CDR3 sequences. This TCR was recovered from a human donor in good health. Some clones in this sample may be carry-over from other donors' samples. The chain couples TRBV7-9 to TRBJ2-5; TCRdb reports TRBD1, a call that lacks DNA to check it against. The sample consisted of naive CXCR3+ CD8+ T cells from blood. Subset in this sample: CD45RO-CCR7+CD27+CD95- naive CD8+ T cells expressing CXCR3 (TNR3+). CDR3 in amino acids: CASSLVSGGQETQYF. Drawing the rest from reference TRBV7-9 and TRBJ2-5, the complete variable domain is DTGVSQNPRHKITKRGQNVTFRCDPISEHNRLYWYRQTLGQGPEFLTYFQNEAQLEKSRLLSDRFSAERPKGSFSTLEIQRTEQGDSAMYLCASSLVSGGQETQYFGPGTRLLVL.